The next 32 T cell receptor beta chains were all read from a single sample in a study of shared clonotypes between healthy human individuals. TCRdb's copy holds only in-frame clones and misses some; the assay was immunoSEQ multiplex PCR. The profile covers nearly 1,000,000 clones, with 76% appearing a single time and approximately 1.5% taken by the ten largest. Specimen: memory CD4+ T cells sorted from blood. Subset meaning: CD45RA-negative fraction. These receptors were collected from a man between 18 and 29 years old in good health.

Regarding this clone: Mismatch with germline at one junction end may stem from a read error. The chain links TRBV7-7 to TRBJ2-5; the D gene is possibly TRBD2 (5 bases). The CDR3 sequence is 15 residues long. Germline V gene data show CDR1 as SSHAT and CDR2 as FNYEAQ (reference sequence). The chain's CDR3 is CASSPARLPQETQYF. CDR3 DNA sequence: TGTGCTAGCAGCCCAGCCAGACTACCTCAAGAGACCCAGTACTTC.

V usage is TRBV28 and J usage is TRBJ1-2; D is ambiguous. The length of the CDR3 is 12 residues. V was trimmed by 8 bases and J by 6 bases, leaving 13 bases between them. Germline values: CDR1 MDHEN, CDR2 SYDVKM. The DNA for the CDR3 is TGTGCCAGCGGGTCCCAAACGGATGGCTACACCTTC. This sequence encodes CASGSQTDGYTF.

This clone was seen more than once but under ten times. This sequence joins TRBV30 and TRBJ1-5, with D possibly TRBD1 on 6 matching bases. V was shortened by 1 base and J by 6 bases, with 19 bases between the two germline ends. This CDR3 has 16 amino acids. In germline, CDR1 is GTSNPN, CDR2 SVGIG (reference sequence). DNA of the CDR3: TGTGCCTGGAGTGGCCAATTGGCAGGGGTCGGTCAGCCCCAGCATTTT. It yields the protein CAWSGQLAGVGQPQHF.

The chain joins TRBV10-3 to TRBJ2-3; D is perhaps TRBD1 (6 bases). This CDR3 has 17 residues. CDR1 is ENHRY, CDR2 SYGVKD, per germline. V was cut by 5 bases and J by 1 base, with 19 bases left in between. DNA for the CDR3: TGTGCCATCAGTACAATTTTGGGTAAGGGGGGCACAGATACGCAGTATTTT. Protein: CAISTILGKGGTDTQYF.

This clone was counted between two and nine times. Here the CDR3 reads CASSFLGNTIYF. The CDR3 nucleotides are TGTGCCAGCAGCTTCTTAGGAAACACCATATATTTT. This chain joins TRBV5-5 and TRBJ1-3; D gene ambiguous. CDR3 size: 12 residues. The V end was cut by 2 bases, the J end by 4 bases, with 4 bases between. Germline V gene lookup returns CDR1 SGHKS and CDR2 YYEKEE (reference sequence).

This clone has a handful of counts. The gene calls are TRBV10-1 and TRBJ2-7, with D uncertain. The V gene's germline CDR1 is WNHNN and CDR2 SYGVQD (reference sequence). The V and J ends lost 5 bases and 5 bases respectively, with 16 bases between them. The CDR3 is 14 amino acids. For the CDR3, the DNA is TGCGCCAGCAGTACGGCCGCTCAGTCCAACGAGCAGTACTTC. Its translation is CASSTAAQSNEQYF.

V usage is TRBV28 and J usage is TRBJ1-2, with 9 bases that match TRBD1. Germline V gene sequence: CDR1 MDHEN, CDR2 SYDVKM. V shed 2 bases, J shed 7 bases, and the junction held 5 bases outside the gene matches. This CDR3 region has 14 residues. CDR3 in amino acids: CASSLGTGWFGYTF. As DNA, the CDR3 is TGTGCCAGCAGTTTAGGGACAGGGTGGTTTGGCTACACCTTC.

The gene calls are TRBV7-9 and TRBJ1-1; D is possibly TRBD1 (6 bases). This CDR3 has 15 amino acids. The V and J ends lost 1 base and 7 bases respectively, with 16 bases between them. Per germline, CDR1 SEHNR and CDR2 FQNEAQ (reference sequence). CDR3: CASSLDLRGGGEAFF. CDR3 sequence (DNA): TGTGCCAGCAGCTTAGATCTCAGGGGAGGGGGTGAAGCTTTCTTT.

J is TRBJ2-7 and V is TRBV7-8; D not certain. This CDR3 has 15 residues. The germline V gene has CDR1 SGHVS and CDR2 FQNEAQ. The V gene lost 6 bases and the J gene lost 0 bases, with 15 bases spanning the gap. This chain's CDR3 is CASRLTDGDSYEQYF. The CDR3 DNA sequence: TGTGCCAGCAGGCTCACTGATGGGGACTCCTACGAGCAGTACTTC.

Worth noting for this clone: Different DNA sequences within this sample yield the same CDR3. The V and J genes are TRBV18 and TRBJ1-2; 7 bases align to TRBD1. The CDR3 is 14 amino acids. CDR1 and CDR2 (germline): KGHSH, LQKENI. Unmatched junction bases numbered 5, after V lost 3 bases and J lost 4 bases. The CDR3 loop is CASSPSTGTYGYTF. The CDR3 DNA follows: TGTGCCAGCTCACCTTCGACAGGGACCTATGGCTACACCTTC. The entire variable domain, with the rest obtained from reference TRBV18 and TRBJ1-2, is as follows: NAGVMQNPRHLVRRRGQEARLRCSPMKGHSHVYWYRQLPEEGLKFMVYLQKENIIDESGMPKERFSAEFPKEGPSILRIQQVVRGDSAAYFCASSPSTGTYGYTFGSGTRLTVV.

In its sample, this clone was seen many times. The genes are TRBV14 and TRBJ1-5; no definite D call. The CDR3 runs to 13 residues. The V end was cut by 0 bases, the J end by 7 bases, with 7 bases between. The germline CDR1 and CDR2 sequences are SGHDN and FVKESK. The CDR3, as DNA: TGTGCCAGCAGCCAAGATTGGGGACAGCCCCAGCATTTT. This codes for CASSQDWGQPQHF.

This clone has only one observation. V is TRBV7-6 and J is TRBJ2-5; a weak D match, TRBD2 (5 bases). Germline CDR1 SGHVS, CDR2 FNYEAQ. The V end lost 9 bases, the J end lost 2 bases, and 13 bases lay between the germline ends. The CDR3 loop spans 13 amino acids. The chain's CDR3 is CASSRERQETQYF. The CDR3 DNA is TGTGCCAGTTCAAGGGAGCGTCAAGAGACCCAGTACTTC.

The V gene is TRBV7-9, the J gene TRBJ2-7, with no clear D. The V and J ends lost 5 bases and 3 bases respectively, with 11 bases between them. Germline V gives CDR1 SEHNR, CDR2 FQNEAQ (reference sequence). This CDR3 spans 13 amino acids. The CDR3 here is CASSPLPGYEQYF. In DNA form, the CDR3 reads TGTGCCAGCAGCCCCTTGCCCGGCTACGAGCAGTACTTC.

CDR3 in DNA: TGTGCCAGCAGCCCGAGAGGGCCAACAGATACGCAGTATTTT. This encodes CASSPRGPTDTQYF. This chain connects TRBV7-2 to TRBJ2-3; a possible D gene is TRBD2 (5 bases). This CDR3 has 14 residues. Germline CDR1 reads SGHTA; CDR2 reads FQGNSA. Trimming stripped 5 bases from V and 3 bases from J, with 12 bases between.

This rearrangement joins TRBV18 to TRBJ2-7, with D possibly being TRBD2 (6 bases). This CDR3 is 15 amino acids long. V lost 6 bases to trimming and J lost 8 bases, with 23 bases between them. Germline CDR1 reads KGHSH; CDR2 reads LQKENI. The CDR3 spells CASSPGELAGGQQYF. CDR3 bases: TGTGCCAGCTCCCCGGGAGAACTCGCCGGCGGACAGCAGTACTTC.

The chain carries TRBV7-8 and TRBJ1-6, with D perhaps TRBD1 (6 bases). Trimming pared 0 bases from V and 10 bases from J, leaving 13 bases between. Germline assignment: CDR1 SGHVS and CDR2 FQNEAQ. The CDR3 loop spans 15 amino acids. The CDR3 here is CASSLAYQGNSPLHF. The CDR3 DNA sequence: TGTGCCAGCAGCTTAGCGTACCAGGGGAACTCACCCCTCCACTTT.

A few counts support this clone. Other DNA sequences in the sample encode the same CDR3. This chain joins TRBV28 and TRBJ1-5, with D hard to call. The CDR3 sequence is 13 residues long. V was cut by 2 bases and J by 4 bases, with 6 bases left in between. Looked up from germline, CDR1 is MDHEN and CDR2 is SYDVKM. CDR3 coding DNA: TGTGCCAGCAGTTTAGTGGGGAATCAGCCCCAGCATTTT. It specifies CASSLVGNQPQHF.

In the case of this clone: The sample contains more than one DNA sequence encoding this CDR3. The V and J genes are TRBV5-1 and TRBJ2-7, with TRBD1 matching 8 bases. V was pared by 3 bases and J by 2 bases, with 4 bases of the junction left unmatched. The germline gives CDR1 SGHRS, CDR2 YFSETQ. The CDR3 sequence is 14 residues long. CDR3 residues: CASSSGQGPYEQYF. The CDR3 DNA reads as TGCGCCAGCAGCTCCGGACAGGGACCCTACGAGCAGTACTTC.

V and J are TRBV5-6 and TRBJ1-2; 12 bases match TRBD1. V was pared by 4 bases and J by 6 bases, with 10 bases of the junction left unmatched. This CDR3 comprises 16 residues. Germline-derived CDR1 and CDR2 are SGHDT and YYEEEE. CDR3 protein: CASSPGTGGAKHGYTF. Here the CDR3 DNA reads TGTGCCAGCAGCCCCGGGACAGGGGGCGCGAAGCATGGCTACACCTTC.

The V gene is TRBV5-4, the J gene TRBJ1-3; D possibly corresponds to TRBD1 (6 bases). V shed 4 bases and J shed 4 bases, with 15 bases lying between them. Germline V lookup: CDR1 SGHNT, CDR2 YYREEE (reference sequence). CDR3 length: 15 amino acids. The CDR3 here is CASSTGWGPGNTIYF. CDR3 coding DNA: TGTGCCAGCAGCACTGGCTGGGGGCCCGGAAACACCATATATTTT.

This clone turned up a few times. The CDR3 loop reads CASSPGTGDLRTQYF. CDR3 nucleotide sequence: TGCGCCAGCAGCCCGGGGACAGGGGATTTAAGGACCCAGTACTTC. The V gene is TRBV4-1, the J gene TRBJ2-5; 10 bases line up with TRBD1. The CDR3 is 15 residues long. After removal of 4 bases from V and 7 bases from J, the junction contained 9 bases not matched to a gene. CDR1 is MGHRA and CDR2 is YSYEKL in the germline V gene.

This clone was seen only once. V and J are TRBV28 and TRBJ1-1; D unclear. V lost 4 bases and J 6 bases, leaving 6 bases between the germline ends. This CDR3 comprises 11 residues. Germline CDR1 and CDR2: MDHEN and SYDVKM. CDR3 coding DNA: TGTGCCAGCAGTTCTTCCTCTGAAGCTTTCTTT. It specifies CASSSSSEAFF.

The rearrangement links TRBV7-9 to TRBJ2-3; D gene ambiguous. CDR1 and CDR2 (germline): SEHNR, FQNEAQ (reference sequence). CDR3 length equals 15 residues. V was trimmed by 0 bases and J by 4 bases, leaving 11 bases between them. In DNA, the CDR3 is TGTGCCAGCAGCTTAGCATCCGGACGGGCAGATACGCAGTATTTT. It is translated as CASSLASGRADTQYF.

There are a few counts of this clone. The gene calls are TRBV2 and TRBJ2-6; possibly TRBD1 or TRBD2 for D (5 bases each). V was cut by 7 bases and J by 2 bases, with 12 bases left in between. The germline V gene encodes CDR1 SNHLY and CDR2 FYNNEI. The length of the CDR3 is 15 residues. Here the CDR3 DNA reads TGTGCCAGCACCTCAGAGGGGACTGGGGCCAACGTCCTGACTTTC. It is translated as CASTSEGTGANVLTF.

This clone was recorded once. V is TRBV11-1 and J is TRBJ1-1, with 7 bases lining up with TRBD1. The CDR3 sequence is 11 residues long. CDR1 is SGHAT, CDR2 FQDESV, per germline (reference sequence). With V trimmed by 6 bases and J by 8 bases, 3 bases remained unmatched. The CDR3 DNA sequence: TGTGCCAGCAGTCTACAGGGGGAAGCTTTCTTT. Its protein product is CASSLQGEAFF.

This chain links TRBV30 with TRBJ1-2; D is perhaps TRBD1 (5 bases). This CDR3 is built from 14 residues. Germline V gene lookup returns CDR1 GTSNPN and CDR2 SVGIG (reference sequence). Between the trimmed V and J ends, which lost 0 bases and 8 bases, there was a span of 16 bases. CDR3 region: CAWSVGHPGGGYTF. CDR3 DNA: TGTGCCTGGAGTGTAGGACACCCCGGAGGAGGCTACACCTTC.

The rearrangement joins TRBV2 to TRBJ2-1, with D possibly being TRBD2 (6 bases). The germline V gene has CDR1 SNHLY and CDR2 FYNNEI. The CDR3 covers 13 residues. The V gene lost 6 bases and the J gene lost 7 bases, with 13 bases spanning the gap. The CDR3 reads CASRRDGENEQFF. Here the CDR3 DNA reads TGTGCCAGCAGGCGGGACGGCGAAAATGAGCAGTTCTTC.

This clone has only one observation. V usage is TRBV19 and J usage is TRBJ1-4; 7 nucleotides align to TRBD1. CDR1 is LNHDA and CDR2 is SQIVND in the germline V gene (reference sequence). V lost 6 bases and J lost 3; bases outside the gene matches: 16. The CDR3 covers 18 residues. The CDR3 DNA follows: TGTGCCAGTAGCCGAGGGGGACAGCCTCCCTTCTCTAATGAAAAACTGTTTTTT. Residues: CASSRGGQPPFSNEKLFF.

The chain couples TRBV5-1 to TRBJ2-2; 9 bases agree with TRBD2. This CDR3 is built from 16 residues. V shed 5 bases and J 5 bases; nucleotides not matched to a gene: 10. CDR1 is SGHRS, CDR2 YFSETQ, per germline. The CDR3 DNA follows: TGCGCCAGCAGGGGCGCGGTAGCGGGAGATACCGGGGAGCTGTTTTTT. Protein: CASRGAVAGDTGELFF.

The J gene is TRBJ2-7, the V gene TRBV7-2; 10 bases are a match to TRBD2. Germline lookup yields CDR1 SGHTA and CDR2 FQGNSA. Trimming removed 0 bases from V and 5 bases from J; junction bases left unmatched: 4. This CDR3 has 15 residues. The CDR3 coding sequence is TGTGCCAGCAGCTTAGCGCGACTAGCGGGCCACGAGCAGTACTTC. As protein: CASSLARLAGHEQYF. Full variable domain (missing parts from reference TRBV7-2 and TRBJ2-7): GAGVSQSPSNKVTEKGKDVELRCDPISGHTALYWYRQSLGQGLEFLIYFQGNSAPDKSGLPSDRFSAERTGGSVSTLTIQRTQQEDSAVYLCASSLARLAGHEQYFGPGTRLTVT.

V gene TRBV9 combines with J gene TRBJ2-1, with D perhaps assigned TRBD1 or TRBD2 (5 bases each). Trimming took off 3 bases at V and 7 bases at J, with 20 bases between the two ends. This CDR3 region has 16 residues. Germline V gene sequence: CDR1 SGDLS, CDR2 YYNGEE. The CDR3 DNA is TGTGCCAGCAGCGGCCACCGGGACCATCAGCGGAATGAGCAGTTCTTC. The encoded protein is CASSGHRDHQRNEQFF.

Here the CDR3 DNA reads TGTGCCAGCAGCTGGAGCGGGAAAGAGACCCAGTACTTC. Its translation: CASSWSGKETQYF. The chain combines TRBV7-9 with TRBJ2-5; 7 bases are shared with TRBD2. CDR1 is SEHNR and CDR2 is FQNEAQ in the germline V gene (reference sequence). This CDR3 comprises 13 residues. V was pared by 4 bases and J by 3 bases, with 2 bases of the junction left unmatched.